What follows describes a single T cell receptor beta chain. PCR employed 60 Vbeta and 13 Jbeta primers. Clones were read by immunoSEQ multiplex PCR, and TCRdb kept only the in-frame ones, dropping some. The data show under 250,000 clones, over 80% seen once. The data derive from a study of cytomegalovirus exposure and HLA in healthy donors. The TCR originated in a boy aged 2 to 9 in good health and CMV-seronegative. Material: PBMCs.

The CDR3 sequence: CASSVVGTSSHNEQFF. In DNA, the CDR3 is TGTGCCAGCAGCGTAGTGGGCACTAGCAGCCACAATGAGCAGTTCTTC. The chain links TRBV9 to TRBJ2-1, with D possibly matching TRBD2 (6 bases). Germline loops: CDR1 SGDLS, CDR2 YYNGEE. V was cut by 0 bases and J by 5 bases, with 15 bases left in between. The CDR3 consists of 16 residues.